These 12 T cell receptor beta chains came from one sample sequenced in a study of T-cell reconstitution after alpha-beta-depleted transplantation in children. Unique molecular identifiers featured in how the TCRbeta library was prepared. One entry per CDR3 protein results from TCRdb running MiXCR on the PCR reads. Among hundreds of thousands of distinct CDR3 sequences listed, over 15% were seen once. The source was PBMCs from the stem cell graft donor, collected from the stem cell graft. Receptor source: a human donor who donated a stem cell graft to a child with acute myeloid leukemia.

This clonotype has more than one count but fewer than ten. The V gene is TRBV21-1, the J gene TRBJ2-2; the table's D gene call, TRBD2, was not cross checked with the DNA. TRBV21-1 is described as a pseudogene. This CDR3 contains 15 residues. In DNA form, the CDR3 reads TGTGCCAGCAGCAACAGGACCCTAAACACCGGGGAGCTGTTTTTT. This gives the protein CASSNRTLNTGELFF.

This clonotype appeared many times. The chain recombines TRBV20-1 with TRBJ2-3; TRBD2 matches at 7 bases. The CDR3 covers 15 residues. Germline lookup yields CDR1 DFQATT and CDR2 SNEGSKA (reference sequence). V lost 4 bases to trimming and J lost 0 bases; unmatched junction nucleotides: 7. The CDR3 nucleotides are TGCAGTGCTACCTTGTGGGGGGGTAGCACAGATACGCAGTATTTT. It translates to CSATLWGGSTDTQYF.

About this clonotype itself: A much larger clone differs by one base, so this may be a read error. The chain is built from TRBV20-1 and TRBJ1-6, with D tentatively TRBD1 (5 bases). This CDR3 spans 14 amino acids. The germline gives CDR1 DFQATT, CDR2 SNEGSKA (reference sequence). The CDR3 loop reads CTARDVTDNSPLHF. CDR3 sequence (DNA): TGCACTGCTAGAGATGTGACAGATAATTCACCCCTCCACTTT.

The chain links TRBV6-1 to TRBJ2-1; 7 positions match TRBD1. Germline V gene sequence: CDR1 MNHNS, CDR2 SASEGT. Trimming at V came to 8 bases and at J to 8 bases, leaving 6 bases not matched to a gene. The CDR3 is made up of 12 amino acids. The CDR3 sequence is CASAYRGHEQFF. Here the CDR3 DNA reads TGTGCCAGCGCATACAGGGGTCATGAGCAGTTCTTC.

The table lists this clonotype with many counts. The chain recombines TRBV20-1 with TRBJ1-5; D is possibly TRBD1 (5 bases). The V end was cut by 0 bases, the J end by 5 bases, with 17 bases between. The V gene's germline CDR1 is DFQATT and CDR2 SNEGSKA (reference sequence). There are 16 residues in the CDR3. CDR3: CSARDRRLAGHQPQHF. The DNA of the CDR3 is TGCAGTGCTAGAGATCGCCGGCTAGCGGGACATCAGCCCCAGCATTTT.

The chain links TRBV21-1 to TRBJ2-4; TRBD2, the D gene given by the table, was not confirmed from the DNA. TRBV21-1 is designated a pseudogene. The CDR3 has 14 residues. The CDR3 is CASSKGEAPGIQYF. The CDR3 nucleotides are TGTGCCAGCAGCAAGGGGGAGGCCCCGGGCATTCAGTACTTC.

Ten or more counts support this clonotype. V usage is TRBV20-1 and J usage is TRBJ1-1; maybe TRBD1 (5 bases). The CDR3 consists of 11 residues. V dropped 6 bases and J dropped 7 bases, with 12 bases sitting between them. The germline CDR1 and CDR2 sequences are DFQATT and SNEGSKA (reference sequence). CDR3 in amino acids: CSAKRGNEAFF. The CDR3 region has the DNA TGCAGTGCGAAAAGGGGTAATGAAGCTTTCTTT.

This clonotype was seen repeatedly, ten times or more. The CDR3, as DNA: TGTGCCAGCAGCTTAGAACCGGGACCGATCGGAGATACGCAGTATTTT. Translated, it gives CASSLEPGPIGDTQYF. The chain couples TRBV7-2 to TRBJ2-3, with D possibly being TRBD1 or TRBD2 (5 bases each). V was clipped by 1 base and J by 5 bases, with 16 bases between them. Germline V gives CDR1 SGHTA, CDR2 FQGNSA. This CDR3 has 16 amino acids. Supplemented by reference TRBV7-2 and TRBJ2-3, the full variable domain reads GAGVSQSPSNKVTEKGKDVELRCDPISGHTALYWYRQSLGQGLEFLIYFQGNSAPDKSGLPSDRFSAERTGGSVSTLTIQRTQQEDSAVYLCASSLEPGPIGDTQYFGPGTRLTVL.

This clonotype was detected many times. The genes are TRBV20-1 and TRBJ2-7, with D perhaps TRBD2 (6 bases). The CDR3 sequence is 13 residues long. Trimming shortened V by 4 bases and J by 3 bases, and 13 bases separated the two germline ends. Germline V gene sequence: CDR1 DFQATT, CDR2 SNEGSKA (reference sequence). CDR3 bases: TGCAGTGCTACGGGAGATCGGCGCTACGAGCAGTACTTC. It specifies CSATGDRRYEQYF.

This clonotype appeared many times. CDR3 amino acids: CSVEDGRTPDTQYF. DNA of the CDR3: TGCAGCGTTGAAGATGGAAGAACCCCAGATACGCAGTATTTT. The V call is TRBV29-1, the J call TRBJ2-3; unclear D gene. Trimming took 0 bases from V and 4 from J, leaving 11 bases between them. CDR1 is SQVTM, CDR2 ANQGSEA, per germline. CDR3 length equals 14 residues.

The chain couples TRBV20-1 to TRBJ2-5; the D gene is possibly TRBD2 (6 bases). There are 15 residues in the CDR3. Looked up from germline, CDR1 is DFQATT and CDR2 is SNEGSKA (reference sequence). V was pared by 1 base and J by 3 bases, with 15 bases between. CDR3: CSARGGVGLEETQYF. DNA of the CDR3: TGCAGTGCTAGAGGGGGGGTCGGGCTGGAAGAGACCCAGTACTTC.

This clonotype was seen a few times. Here the CDR3 reads CSARIQGGGVQETQYF. DNA for the CDR3: TGCAGTGCTAGAATACAGGGCGGAGGAGTCCAAGAGACCCAGTACTTC. The chain has TRBV20-1 and TRBJ2-5; D perhaps matches TRBD1 (6 bases). The CDR3 consists of 16 residues. Germline V gene data show CDR1 as DFQATT and CDR2 as SNEGSKA (reference sequence). V shed 2 bases and J shed 1 base, with 17 bases lying between them.